This TCR beta chain derives from a study of blood T cell repertoires in COVID-19. This CDR3 has 13 amino acids. The germline CDR1 and CDR2 sequences are SGHVS and FQNEAQ. With 7 bases removed from V and 6 bases from J, the gap between germline ends came to 13 bases. Clones were read by immunoSEQ multiplex PCR, and TCRdb kept only the in-frame ones, dropping some. The sample lists fewer than 250,000 clones; about 80% were seen once. The chain couples TRBV7-8 to TRBJ1-3, with D unresolved. The sequenced material came from peripheral blood. This TCR was sampled from a woman of 80 years or more with acute or convalescent COVID-19. CDR3 residues: CASNPGGENTIYF. The CDR3 nucleotides are TGTGCCAGCAACCCCGGAGGAGAAAACACCATATATTTT.